This T cell receptor beta chain was retrieved from a study of blood T cell repertoires in COVID-19. Across the whole study: Samples came from the United States, Italy and Spain, spanning acute and convalescent COVID-19. The analysed material was cDNA or gDNA that came from T cells, B-cell-depleted T cells, or PBMCs.

In the source study's methods: How many nucleated cells were present was estimated from reference gene primer amplification. The data were produced by immunoSEQ multiplex PCR, yet TCRdb's version contains in-frame clones alone and is incomplete. D and trimming come from the DNA, and the V and J calls and clone size come from that table. The sample gives approximately 100,000 clones, approximately 80% of which show up once; under 11% is in the top ten. In the case of this clone: One end of the junction varies from germline; a read error may be responsible.

The V gene's germline CDR1 is SSHAT and CDR2 FNYEAQ (reference sequence). The CDR3 contains 15 residues. Sequenced: peripheral blood. The sequence came from a man in his 70s with acute or convalescent COVID-19. The chain carries TRBV7-7 and TRBJ1-4, with TRBD1 as a possible D gene (6 bases). DNA for the CDR3: TGTGCTAGCAGCTTTTACGACAGGCGGGGGGAAAAACTGTTTTTT. Translating gives CASSFYDRRGEKLFF.